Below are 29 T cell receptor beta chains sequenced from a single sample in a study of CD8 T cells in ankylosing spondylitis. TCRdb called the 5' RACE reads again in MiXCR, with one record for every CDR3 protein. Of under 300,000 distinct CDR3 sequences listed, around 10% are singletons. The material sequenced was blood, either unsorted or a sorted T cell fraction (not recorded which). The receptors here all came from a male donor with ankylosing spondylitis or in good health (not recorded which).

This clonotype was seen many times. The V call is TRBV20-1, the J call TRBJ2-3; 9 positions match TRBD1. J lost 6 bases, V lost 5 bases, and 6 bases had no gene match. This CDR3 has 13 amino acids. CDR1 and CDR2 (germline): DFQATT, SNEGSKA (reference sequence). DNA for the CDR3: TGCAGTGCTTCCGGGACAGGGCCGGATACGCAGTATTTT. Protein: CSASGTGPDTQYF.

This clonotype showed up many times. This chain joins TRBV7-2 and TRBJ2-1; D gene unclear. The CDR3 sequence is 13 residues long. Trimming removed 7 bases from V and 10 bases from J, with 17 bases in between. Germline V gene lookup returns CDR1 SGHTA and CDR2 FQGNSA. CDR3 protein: CASTWVTATEQFF. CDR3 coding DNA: TGTGCCAGCACCTGGGTGACCGCCACCGAGCAGTTCTTC.

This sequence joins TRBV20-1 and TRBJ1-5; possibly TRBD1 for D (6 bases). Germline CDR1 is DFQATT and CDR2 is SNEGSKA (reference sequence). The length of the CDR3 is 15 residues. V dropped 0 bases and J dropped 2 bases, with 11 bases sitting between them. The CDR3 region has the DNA TGCAGTGCTAGAGAAGGGGGTAGGGGCAATCAGCCCCAGCATTTT. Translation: CSAREGGRGNQPQHF.

The CDR3 region is CASSYASSGRKDTQYF. The CDR3 DNA reads as TGTGCCAGCAGTTACGCGTCTAGCGGGAGAAAGGATACGCAGTATTTT. The chain recombines TRBV7-9 with TRBJ2-3; TRBD2 agrees at 10 bases. This CDR3 is built from 16 residues. The ends lost 6 bases at V and 6 bases at J; junction bases unmatched: 12. CDR1 SEHNR and CDR2 FQNEAQ come from the germline V gene (reference sequence).

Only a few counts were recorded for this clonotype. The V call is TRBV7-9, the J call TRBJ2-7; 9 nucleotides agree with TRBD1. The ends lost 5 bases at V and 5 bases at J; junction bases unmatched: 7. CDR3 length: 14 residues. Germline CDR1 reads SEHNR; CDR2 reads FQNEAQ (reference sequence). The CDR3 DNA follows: TGTGCCAGCAGCCCAGGGACAGGGTTCGACGAGCAGTACTTC. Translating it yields CASSPGTGFDEQYF.

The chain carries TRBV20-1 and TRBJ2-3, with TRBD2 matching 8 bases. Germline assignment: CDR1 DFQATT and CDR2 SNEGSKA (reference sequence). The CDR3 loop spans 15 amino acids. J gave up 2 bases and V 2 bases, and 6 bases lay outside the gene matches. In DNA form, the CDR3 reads TGCAGTGCTAGAAAGCGGGGGACCTACACAGATACGCAGTATTTT. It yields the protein CSARKRGTYTDTQYF.

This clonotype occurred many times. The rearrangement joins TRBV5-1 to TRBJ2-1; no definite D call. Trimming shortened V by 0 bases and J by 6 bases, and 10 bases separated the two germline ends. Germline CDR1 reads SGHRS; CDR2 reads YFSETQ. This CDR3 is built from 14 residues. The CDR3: CASSLGEVVNEQFF. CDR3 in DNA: TGCGCCAGCAGCTTGGGGGAAGTTGTCAATGAGCAGTTCTTC.

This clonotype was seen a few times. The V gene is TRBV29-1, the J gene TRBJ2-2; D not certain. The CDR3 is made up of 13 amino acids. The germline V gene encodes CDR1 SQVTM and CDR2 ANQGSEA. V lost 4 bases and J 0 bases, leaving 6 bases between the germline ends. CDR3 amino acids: CSVGGSNTGELFF. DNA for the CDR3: TGCAGCGTTGGTGGGTCGAACACCGGGGAGCTGTTTTTT.

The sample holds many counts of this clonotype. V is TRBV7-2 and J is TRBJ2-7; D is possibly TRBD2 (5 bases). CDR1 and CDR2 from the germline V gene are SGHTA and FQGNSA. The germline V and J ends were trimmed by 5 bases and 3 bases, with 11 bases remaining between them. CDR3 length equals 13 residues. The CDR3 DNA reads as TGTGCCAGCAGCACGGACGGACTCTACGAGCAGTACTTC. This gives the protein CASSTDGLYEQYF.

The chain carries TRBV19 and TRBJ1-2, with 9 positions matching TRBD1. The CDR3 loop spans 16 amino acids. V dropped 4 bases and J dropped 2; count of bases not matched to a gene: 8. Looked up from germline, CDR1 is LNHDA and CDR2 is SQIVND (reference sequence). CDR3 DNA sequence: TGTGCCAGTAGTACCCAGGGACAGGGCCTGAACTATGGCTACACCTTC. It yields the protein CASSTQGQGLNYGYTF.

The CDR3 region is CTSSPGDGLGYNEQFF. The CDR3 DNA sequence: TGCACCAGCAGCCCCGGGGATGGCCTGGGGTACAATGAGCAGTTCTTC. The chain employs TRBV1 and TRBJ2-1; TRBD2 was called by the table and not checked on the DNA. TRBV1 is described as a pseudogene. The CDR3 is 16 amino acids.

The CDR3 DNA sequence: TGTGCCAGCAGTACCTATATGGGGGCTAACACTGAAGCTTTCTTT. Protein product: CASSTYMGANTEAFF. The chain carries TRBV28 and TRBJ1-1; possible D gene TRBD1, 6 bases. With 5 bases removed from V and 2 bases from J, the gap between germline ends came to 15 bases. The V gene's germline CDR1 is MDHEN and CDR2 SYDVKM. The CDR3 contains 15 residues. Combining the CDR3 with reference TRBV28 and TRBJ1-1 gives the whole variable domain DVKVTQSSRYLVKRTGEKVFLECVQDMDHENMFWYRQDPGLGLRLIYFSYDVKMKEKGDIPEGYSVSREKKERFSLILESASTNQTSMYLCASSTYMGANTEAFFGQGTRLTVV.

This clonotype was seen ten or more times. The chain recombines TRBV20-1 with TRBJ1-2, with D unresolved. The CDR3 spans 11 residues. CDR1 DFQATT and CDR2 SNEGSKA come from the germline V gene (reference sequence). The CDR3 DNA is TGCACCTGGAGAGGGCACTATGGCTACACCTTC. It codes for CTWRGHYGYTF.

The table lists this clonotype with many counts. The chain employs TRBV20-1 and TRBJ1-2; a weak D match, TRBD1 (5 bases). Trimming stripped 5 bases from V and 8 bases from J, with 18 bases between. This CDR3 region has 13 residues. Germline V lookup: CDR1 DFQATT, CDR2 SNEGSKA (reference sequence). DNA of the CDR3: TGCAGTGCTGCGCCGGGACCCTCGGGCGGCTACACCTTC. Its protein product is CSAAPGPSGGYTF.

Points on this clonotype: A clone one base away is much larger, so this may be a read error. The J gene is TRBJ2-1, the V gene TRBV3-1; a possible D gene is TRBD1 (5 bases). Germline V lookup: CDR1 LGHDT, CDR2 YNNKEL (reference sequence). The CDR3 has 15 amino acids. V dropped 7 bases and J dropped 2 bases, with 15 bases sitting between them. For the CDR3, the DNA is TGTGCCAGCACCCCTTCCGACAGACCCTACAATGAGCAGTTCTTC. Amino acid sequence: CASTPSDRPYNEQFF.

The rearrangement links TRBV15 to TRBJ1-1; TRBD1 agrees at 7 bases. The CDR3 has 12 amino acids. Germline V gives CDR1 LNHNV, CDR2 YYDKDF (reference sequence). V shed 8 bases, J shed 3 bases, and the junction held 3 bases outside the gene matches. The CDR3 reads CATRQGYTEAFF. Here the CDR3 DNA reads TGTGCCACCCGACAGGGATACACTGAAGCTTTCTTT.

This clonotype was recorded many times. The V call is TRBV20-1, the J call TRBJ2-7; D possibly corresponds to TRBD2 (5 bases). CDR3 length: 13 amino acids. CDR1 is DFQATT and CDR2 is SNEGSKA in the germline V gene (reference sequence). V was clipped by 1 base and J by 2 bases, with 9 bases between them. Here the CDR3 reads CSARAEGAYEQYF. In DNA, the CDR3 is TGCAGTGCTAGAGCTGAGGGAGCCTACGAGCAGTACTTC.

The CDR3 is CASSFRRTENIQYF. The DNA for the CDR3 is TGTGCCAGCAGCTTTCGGAGGACGGAAAACATTCAGTACTTC. V and J are TRBV7-8 and TRBJ2-4, with D tentatively TRBD2 (5 bases). This CDR3 contains 14 residues. V was shortened by 3 bases and J by 5 bases, with 11 bases between the two germline ends. Germline V gives CDR1 SGHVS, CDR2 FQNEAQ.

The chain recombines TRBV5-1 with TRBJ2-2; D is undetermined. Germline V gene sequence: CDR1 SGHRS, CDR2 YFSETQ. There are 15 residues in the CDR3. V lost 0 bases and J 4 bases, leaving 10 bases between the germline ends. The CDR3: CASSLAVPPTGELFF. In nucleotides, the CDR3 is TGCGCCAGCAGCTTGGCCGTGCCGCCCACCGGGGAGCTGTTTTTT.

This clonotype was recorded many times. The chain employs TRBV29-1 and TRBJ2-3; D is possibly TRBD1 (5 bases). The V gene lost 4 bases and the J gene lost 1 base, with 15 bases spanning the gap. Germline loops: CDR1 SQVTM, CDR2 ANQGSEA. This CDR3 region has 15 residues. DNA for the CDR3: TGCAGCGTTGCTCCACAAAACAGGCGCACAGATACGCAGTATTTT. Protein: CSVAPQNRRTDTQYF.

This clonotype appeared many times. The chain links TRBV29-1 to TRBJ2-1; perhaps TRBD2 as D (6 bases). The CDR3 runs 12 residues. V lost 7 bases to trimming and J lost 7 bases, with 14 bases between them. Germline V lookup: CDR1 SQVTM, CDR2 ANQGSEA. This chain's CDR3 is CSARLVLNEQFF. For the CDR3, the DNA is TGCAGCGCCCGACTAGTCTTGAATGAGCAGTTCTTC.

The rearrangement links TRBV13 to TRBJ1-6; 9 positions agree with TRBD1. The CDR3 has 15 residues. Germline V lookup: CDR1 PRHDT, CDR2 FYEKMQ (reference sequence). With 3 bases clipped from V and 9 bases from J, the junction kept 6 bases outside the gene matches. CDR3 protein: CASSFGDREGSPLHF. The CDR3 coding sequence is TGTGCCAGCAGCTTCGGGGACAGGGAAGGTTCACCCCTCCACTTT.

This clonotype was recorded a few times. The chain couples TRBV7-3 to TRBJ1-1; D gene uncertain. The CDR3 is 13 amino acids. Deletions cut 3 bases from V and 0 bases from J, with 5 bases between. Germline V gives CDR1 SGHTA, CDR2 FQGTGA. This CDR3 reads CASSFNMNTEAFF. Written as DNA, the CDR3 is TGTGCCAGCAGCTTTAACATGAACACTGAAGCTTTCTTT.

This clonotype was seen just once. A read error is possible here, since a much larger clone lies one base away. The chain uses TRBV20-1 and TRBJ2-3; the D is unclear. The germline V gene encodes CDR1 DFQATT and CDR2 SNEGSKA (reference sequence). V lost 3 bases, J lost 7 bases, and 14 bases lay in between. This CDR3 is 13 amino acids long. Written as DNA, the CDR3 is TGCAGTGCTAGCTCCGTGCGAACATATACGCAGTATTTT. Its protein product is CSASSVRTYTQYF.

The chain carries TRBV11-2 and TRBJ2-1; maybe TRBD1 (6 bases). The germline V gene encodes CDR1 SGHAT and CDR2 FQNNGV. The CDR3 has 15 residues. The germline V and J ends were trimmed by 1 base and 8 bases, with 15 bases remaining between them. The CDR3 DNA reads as TGTGCCAGCAGCTTAGGACAGGTCCTCATGGATGAGCAGTTCTTC. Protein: CASSLGQVLMDEQFF.

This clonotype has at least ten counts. This CDR3 is CSVEGGVDEKLFF. The CDR3 region has the DNA TGCAGCGTTGAAGGAGGGGTGGATGAAAAACTGTTTTTT. The chain uses TRBV29-1 and TRBJ1-4, with a possible D match to TRBD1 (5 bases). The CDR3 has 13 amino acids. Germline values: CDR1 SQVTM, CDR2 ANQGSEA. Trimming removed 1 base at V and 6 bases at J, with 9 bases between.

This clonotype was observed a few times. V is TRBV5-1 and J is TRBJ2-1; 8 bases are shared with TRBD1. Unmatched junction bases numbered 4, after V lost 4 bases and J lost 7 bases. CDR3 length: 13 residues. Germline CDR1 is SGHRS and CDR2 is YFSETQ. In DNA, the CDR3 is TGCGCCAGCAGCCCGGGACAGGCTAATGAGCAGTTCTTC. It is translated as CASSPGQANEQFF.

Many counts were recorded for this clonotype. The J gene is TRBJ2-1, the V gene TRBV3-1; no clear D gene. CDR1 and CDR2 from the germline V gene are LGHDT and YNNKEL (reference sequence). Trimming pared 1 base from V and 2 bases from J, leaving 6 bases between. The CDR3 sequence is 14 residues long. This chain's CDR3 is CASSQVGPYNEQFF. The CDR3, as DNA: TGTGCCAGCAGCCAAGTCGGACCCTACAATGAGCAGTTCTTC.

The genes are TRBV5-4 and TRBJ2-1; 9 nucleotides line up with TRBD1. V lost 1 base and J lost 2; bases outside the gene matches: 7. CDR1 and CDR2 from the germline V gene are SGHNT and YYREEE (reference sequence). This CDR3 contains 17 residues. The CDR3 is CASSLRTGETPYNEQFF. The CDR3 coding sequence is TGTGCCAGCAGCTTGCGGACAGGGGAAACCCCCTACAATGAGCAGTTCTTC.